This TCR beta chain stems from a study of T cells in Graves' hyperthyroidism and ophthalmopathy (dated by TCRdb to between 2019 and 2020). Regarding the research as a whole: Peripheral blood was sampled at the time of initial diagnosis, prior to any treatment. To identify TCR V-J signatures that set the groups apart, the researchers used a discovery cohort of more than 95 patients, made up of around 42 with Graves' ophthalmopathy and some 58 with stable Graves' hyperthyroidism. Prospective prediction of ophthalmopathy was tested in an independent validation cohort of about 19 hyperthyroidism patients and roughly 16 patients who later progressed to ophthalmopathy. The 100 or so discovery patients were divided at random into training and test sets in a 7:3 ratio. In addition, the study compared T-cell repertoires in thyroid tissue and in blood from roughly 6 Graves' hyperthyroidism patients. Following sampling, methimazole starting at 30 mg daily was given to hyperthyroidism patients, and high-dose intravenous methylprednisolone was given to ophthalmopathy patients. According to the paper, TCR Vbeta CDR3 sequencing was carried out on more than 120 peripheral blood samples, which came from fewer than 50 ophthalmopathy, around 75 hyperthyroidism and about 17 progressor patients.

Stable Graves' hyperthyroidism was defined as no progression to ophthalmopathy during 18 months of follow-up. Hyperthyroidism patients were newly diagnosed, with disease duration under 2 months, and aged 18 to 65 years. Any patient with an uncontrolled infection, another autoimmune disease, pregnancy or lactation was excluded. Diagnoses were established on the basis of clinical symptoms, serum thyroxine and TRAb, thyroid ultrasound, and orbital computed tomography. Ficoll-Paque density gradient centrifugation was used to isolate PBMCs from 9.5 to 10 ml of fresh peripheral blood. Total RNA was extracted with Trizol reagent, and quality was checked on an Agilent 2100 Bioanalyzer. Here V drops 4 bases and J drops 2 bases, and the junction holds 11 bases not matched to any gene. The cysteine opens and the phenylalanine closes a CDR3 of 17 amino acids. Only the CDR3 portion is preserved as DNA: 51 bases, with reading frame beginning at the first base. CDR1 MNHNS and CDR2 SASEGT are derived from the germline V gene.

Results the study describes overall, beyond this receptor: In validation, the model predicted progression to ophthalmopathy with approximately 70% sensitivity and roughly 72% specificity, a median of 6.5 months before onset. Most expanded thyroid clonotypes (frequency above 0.001) were also detected in blood, suggesting blood repertoires may reflect thyroid immune responses. A 13 V-J signature model separated ophthalmopathy from stable hyperthyroidism, with about 88% sensitivity and 81% to 82% specificity in cross-validation and 80%/75% in testing. Sample size was not statistically predetermined, and blinding of investigators to group allocation was not performed.

TCR beta CDR3 regions were amplified from RNA transcripts. The first round of RT-PCR for the TCR CDR3 was performed with the HTBI primer set and the Qiagen OneStep RT-PCR kit. A second multiplex PCR round built the libraries, followed by size selection and purification. The libraries were sequenced on an Illumina HiSeq2000 using paired-end 100 bp reads. The authors' pipeline ran thus. Raw data were processed with SOAPnuke, discarding reads with adapters, uncalled bases, mean Phred below 15, or no exact constant-primer or identifier match. High-quality paired reads were merged using COPE v1.2.5, and each unique nucleotide sequence was defined as a clonotype. MiTCR v1.1 was used to align clonotypes to the IMGT TRBV, TRBD and TRBJ reference segments. The analysis included only V-J combinations with a frequency above 0.0001, which together covered roughly 99% of the repertoires. A TCS score was defined as the ratio between F50 (clonal expansion) and ExV (chaos), using BLOSUM62-based TCRdist between CDR3 peptides within each V-J. Welch's t-statistics and random forest reduced just over 500 V-J features to roughly 13, which were used in a naive Bayes classifier (R e1071). Using fastp trimming at Q25 and MiXCR clonotype assembly, TCRdb reanalyzed the public sequencing data and kept in-frame beta chains. Rows are unified per CDR3 protein, each entry keeping the most common DNA and genes. These V and J calls originate from TCRdb's pipeline instead of the authors' own analysis. The sample profile shows hundreds of thousands of distinct CDR3 sequences; 11% to 15% of them were found once. The ten largest make up about 10% of the sample.

About this clonotype: The clone's antigen remains unknown. There are no base qualities to consult, and no much larger clone falls within one base.

The V gene is TRBV6-1 and the J gene is TRBJ2-1, with 7 junctional bases fitting TRBD2. The sequenced sample was blood. The sequence came from a woman under 30 with Graves' hyperthyroidism. At the DNA level, the sequence is TGTGCCAGCAGTGTCGTGTTCAGTGGGAGGGCCTACAATGAGCAGTTCTTC. Its amino acids are CASSVVFSGRAYNEQFF.